Following are 17 T cell receptor beta chains from one sample sequenced in a study of T-cell memory formation after mild COVID-19. In TCRdb, the 5' RACE reads were re-called with MiXCR into one record per CDR3 protein. The top ten hold under 25% of the sample, which has a few hundred thousand distinct CDR3 sequences, less than 20% seen once. The sequencing input was PBMCs or a T cell subset sorted from them (not recorded which). All receptors come from a man aged 18 to 30 who had mild COVID-19 (a few samples of this study predate the infection). Cell type and time point are not known.

This clonotype was seen a handful of times. The chain couples TRBV12-3 or TRBV12-4 to TRBJ1-6, with 8 bases aligning to TRBD1. The CDR3 is 13 residues long. The V gene end was trimmed by 6 bases and the J gene end by 9 bases; junction bases not matched to a gene: 4. CDR3 nucleotide sequence: TGTGCCAGCAGCCAACAGGGGGGTTCACCCCTCCACTTT. Protein sequence: CASSQQGGSPLHF.

This clonotype was counted a few times. V is TRBV30 and J is TRBJ2-7; 7 bases match TRBD1. Germline loops: CDR1 GTSNPN, CDR2 SVGIG (reference sequence). This CDR3 has 11 residues. V was pared by 5 bases and J by 2 bases, with 0 bases of the junction left unmatched. The chain's CDR3 is CAWGQAYEQYF. CDR3 nucleotide sequence: TGTGCCTGGGGACAGGCCTACGAGCAGTACTTC.

The chain recombines TRBV4-3 with TRBJ2-3; D gene unclear. There are 14 residues in the CDR3. V was pared by 3 bases and J by 0 bases, with 7 bases between. CDR1 and CDR2 (germline): LGHNA, YSLEER. The CDR3 protein is CASSHRASTDTQYF. CDR3 sequence (DNA): TGCGCCAGCAGCCATAGGGCCAGCACAGATACGCAGTATTTT.

This clonotype has just a few counts. CDR3 bases: TGTGCCAGCAGTGACAGGGCGTCTGGAAACACCATATATTTT. Encoded protein: CASSDRASGNTIYF. This sequence joins TRBV25-1 and TRBJ1-3; a weak D match, TRBD1 (5 bases). Germline V gene sequence: CDR1 MGHDK, CDR2 SYGVNS. This CDR3 comprises 14 residues. V gave up 3 bases and J gave up 1 base, with 7 bases separating them.

This clonotype came up a few times. The rearrangement links TRBV4-1 to TRBJ2-7; TRBD1 matches 11 bases. This CDR3 comprises 15 residues. Germline V CDR1 and CDR2: MGHRA, YSYEKL. The V gene end was trimmed by 3 bases and the J gene end by 4 bases; junction bases not matched to a gene: 5. The CDR3 sequence: CASSHRTGGSYEQYV. CDR3 nucleotide sequence: TGCGCCAGCAGCCATAGGACAGGGGGCTCTTACGAGCAGTACGTC.

J is TRBJ2-5 and V is TRBV7-2; 7 positions match TRBD1. Trimming at V came to 10 bases and at J to 1 base, leaving 12 bases not matched to a gene. Germline assignment: CDR1 SGHTA and CDR2 FQGNSA. The CDR3 consists of 15 residues. CDR3 nucleotide sequence: TGTGCCACCCATAAGGGGGCAGGTCGCCAAGAGACCCAGTACTTC. Translation gives CATHKGAGRQETQYF.

The chain joins TRBV5-6 to TRBJ1-6; 7 bases are shared with TRBD1. Germline V CDR1 and CDR2: SGHDT, YYEEEE. This CDR3 region has 12 residues. V lost 3 bases and J lost 13; bases outside the gene matches: 4. CDR3 amino acids: CASSWDSSPLHF. CDR3 nucleotides: TGTGCCAGCAGCTGGGACAGTTCCCCCCTCCACTTT.

This clonotype was observed a handful of times. The gene calls are TRBV4-3 and TRBJ2-1; D is possibly TRBD1 or TRBD2 (5 bases each). From germline, CDR1 is LGHNA and CDR2 YSLEER. CDR3 size: 13 residues. Trimming removed 4 bases at V and 12 bases at J, with 16 bases between. The CDR3 nucleotides read TGCGCCAGCAGCCGGGACCCGAACTTTGGGCAGTTCTTC. Protein product: CASSRDPNFGQFF.

V is TRBV29-1 and J is TRBJ1-5, with D perhaps matching TRBD1 (5 bases). The length of the CDR3 is 13 residues. CDR1 is SQVTM, CDR2 ANQGSEA, per germline. V lost 4 bases to trimming and J lost 7 bases, with 14 bases between them. CDR3 protein: CSVGAVDKQPQHF. The CDR3 bases are TGCAGCGTTGGAGCAGTGGACAAACAGCCCCAGCATTTT.

The chain joins TRBV5-5 to TRBJ2-3; tentatively, D is TRBD2 (5 bases). The CDR3 is 14 amino acids. The germline V and J ends were trimmed by 5 bases and 4 bases, with 14 bases remaining between them. Germline V lookup: CDR1 SGHKS, CDR2 YYEKEE (reference sequence). CDR3: CASRSTSSADTQYF. CDR3 DNA sequence: TGTGCCAGCAGGTCAACTAGTTCCGCAGATACGCAGTATTTT.

This sequence joins TRBV7-2 and TRBJ2-3; D unresolved. Trimming left V 5 bases short and J 4 bases short, with 10 bases between. The CDR3 has 13 residues. Germline V CDR1 and CDR2: SGHTA, FQGNSA. The CDR3 reads CASSPPGSDTQYF. The CDR3 region has the DNA TGTGCCAGCAGCCCACCGGGCTCAGATACGCAGTATTTT.

The chain uses TRBV12-3 or TRBV12-4 and TRBJ1-2, with D tentatively TRBD1 (5 bases). CDR3 length: 13 residues. Trimming left V 2 bases short and J 6 bases short, with 10 bases between. CDR3 DNA: TGTGCCAGCAGTTTAAGGGGTAATAATGGCTACACCTTC. Amino acids: CASSLRGNNGYTF.

J is TRBJ2-5 and V is TRBV6-5, with D perhaps matching TRBD1 (5 bases). Between the trimmed V and J ends, which lost 0 bases and 5 bases, there was a span of 10 bases. The germline V gene has CDR1 MNHEY and CDR2 SVGAGI. This CDR3 has 14 amino acids. CDR3 DNA sequence: TGTGCCAGCAGTTACTCGCAGGGCCGGGAGACCCAGTACTTC. Amino acids: CASSYSQGRETQYF.

This clonotype has just a few counts. The V call is TRBV4-1, the J call TRBJ2-3, with 7 nucleotides matching TRBD2. This CDR3 comprises 17 residues. The J segment lost 2 bases and the V segment lost 4 bases, leaving 12 bases of the junction unmatched. Germline CDR1 is MGHRA and CDR2 is YSYEKL. CDR3 region: CASSRNPGGLLTDTQYF. The CDR3 nucleotides are TGCGCCAGCAGCCGGAATCCCGGGGGACTACTCACAGATACGCAGTATTTT.

This clonotype occurred a few times. The V call is TRBV5-1, the J call TRBJ1-1; possibly TRBD1 for D (6 bases). This CDR3 region has 14 residues. Trimming cost V 1 base and J 3 bases, with 10 bases left between them. CDR1 and CDR2 (germline): SGHRS, YFSETQ. CDR3 in amino acids: CASSLIAGDTEAFF. As DNA, the CDR3 is TGCGCCAGCAGCTTGATTGCAGGGGACACTGAAGCTTTCTTT.

The table lists this clonotype with many counts. The chain links TRBV12-3 or TRBV12-4 to TRBJ2-5; 9 nucleotides line up with TRBD2. This CDR3 region has 16 residues. The J segment lost 2 bases and the V segment lost 6 bases, leaving 10 bases of the junction unmatched. The CDR3 nucleotides are TGTGCCAGCAGCCCTCGTGGAGCGGGGGGACAAGAGACCCAGTACTTC. Its translation is CASSPRGAGGQETQYF.

The chain is built from TRBV7-2 and TRBJ2-5; unclear D gene. The ends were cut back, 1 base at V and 6 bases at J, with 3 bases in the middle. The germline CDR1 and CDR2 sequences are SGHTA and FQGNSA. This CDR3 has 11 amino acids. In nucleotides, the CDR3 is TGTGCCAGCAGCTTAGATCAGACCCAGTACTTC. Translation gives CASSLDQTQYF.